The TCR beta chain described here comes from a study of HIV-infected patients and healthy controls. No cell fractionation was done, so the repertoire covers all unsorted peripheral blood T cells. This clonotype was detected many times. Antigen: not known. Study-wide points: During therapy, HIV-associated CDR3s fell significantly in frequency, while CMV-associated CDR3s did not change significantly.

cDNA was made from 500 ng RNA using alpha and beta constant primers. Using multiplexing indices, alpha and beta chain libraries were generated apart by chain-specific third strand synthesis. The cDNA received a 5' RACE adapter containing a random hexamer plus an SP2 sequencing primer site. Each CDR3 protein is one row after TCRdb ran MiXCR on the 5' RACE reads. The table has more than 15,000 distinct CDR3 sequences, more than 9% seen once; the top ten hold around 10%. Germline CDR1 SGHTA, CDR2 FQGNSA. CDR3 length: 13 amino acids. V was clipped by 5 bases and J by 5 bases, with 12 bases between them. The material sequenced was blood. The clonotype was recovered from an adult in good health. The gene calls are TRBV7-2 and TRBJ2-5; TRBD1 is a possible D gene (6 bases). CDR3: CASSLGHPETQYF. The CDR3 region has the DNA TGTGCCAGCAGCCTGGGACATCCGGAGACCCAGTACTTC.